Listed here is a single T cell receptor beta chain. What it binds is unknown. The data belong to a study of naive and memory T cell subsets. The beta constant-region primer was an equimolar mix of two oligonucleotides covering TRBC1 and TRBC2. Ligated cDNA was amplified by four rounds of PCR with nested alpha and beta constant-region primers and SP2. TCRdb independently ran MiXCR on the UMI-ligation and nested PCR reads; one entry per CDR3 protein. This table holds more than 120,000 distinct CDR3 sequences, 15% to 25% found once. Alpha and beta libraries were amplified separately from the second PCR onward. The CDR3 runs to 12 residues. CDR1 SGHTA and CDR2 FQGNSA come from the germline V gene. V gave up 2 bases and J gave up 10 bases, with 9 bases separating them. Findings of the study overall: A clonotype means one alpha or beta sequence, not an alpha/beta pair. Especially in CD8 cells, naive repertoires contained a few larger clonotypes, possibly CD45RA-re-expressing memory cells. Over 95% of naive TCR sequences appeared only once after error correction, unlike memory subsets.

The receptor was isolated from a human donor in good health. The sample consisted of naive CD8+ T cells from blood. The genes are TRBV7-2 and TRBJ2-1; D is unclear. CDR3 nucleotides: TGTGCCAGCAGCTTAACCGGATACGAGCAGTTCTTC. Protein sequence: CASSLTGYEQFF.